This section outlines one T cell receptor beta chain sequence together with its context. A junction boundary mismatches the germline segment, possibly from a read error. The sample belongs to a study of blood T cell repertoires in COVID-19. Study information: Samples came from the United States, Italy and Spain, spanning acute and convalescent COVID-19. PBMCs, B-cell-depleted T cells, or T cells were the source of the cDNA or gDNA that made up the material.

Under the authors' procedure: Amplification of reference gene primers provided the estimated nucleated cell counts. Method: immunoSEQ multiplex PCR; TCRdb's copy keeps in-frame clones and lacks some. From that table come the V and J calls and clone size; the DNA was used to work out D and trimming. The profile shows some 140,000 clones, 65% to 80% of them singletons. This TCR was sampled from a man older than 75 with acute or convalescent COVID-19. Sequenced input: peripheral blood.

CDR3: CASSQDKGSPGQGVLDF. CDR3 DNA sequence: TGTGCCAGCAGCCAAGATAAAGGGTCTCCGGGACAGGGGGTACTGGACTTC. The chain has TRBV3-1 (or the pseudogene TRBV3-2) and TRBJ2-7, with 11 nucleotides matching TRBD1. Germline values: CDR1 LGHDT, CDR2 YNNKEL (reference sequence). This CDR3 spans 17 amino acids.